These 25 T cell receptor beta chains originate from one sample sequenced in a study of T cell clonotyping in hematopoietic cell transplantation. Described time point: recipient sample about 28 days before transplant, after cytoreduction. Clones were sequenced by immunoSEQ multiplex PCR, and TCRdb holds only the in-frame ones, with some missing. The sample has around 80,000 clones, about 96% seen once. This sample comprised peripheral blood mononuclear cells, obtained before stem cell transplant. The origin of the receptors is a woman aged 45 to 65 with acute myeloid leukemia. Some clones in this sample may be carry-over from other donors' samples.

This chain uses TRBV6-1 with TRBJ2-7; unclear D gene. CDR3 length: 17 residues. The germline CDR1 and CDR2 sequences are MNHNS and SASEGT. Trimming took 8 bases from V and 1 from J, leaving 24 bases between them. CDR3 protein: CASGAGFGSIGSYEQYF. The CDR3 bases are TGTGCCAGCGGTGCTGGTTTTGGATCCATTGGGTCCTACGAGCAGTACTTC.

The chain combines TRBV30 with TRBJ2-3, with 9 bases identical to TRBD2. Losses at the gene ends were 1 base for V and 5 bases for J; bases not matched to a gene: 4. This CDR3 comprises 14 residues. Germline CDR1 is GTSNPN and CDR2 is SVGIG (reference sequence). As DNA, the CDR3 is TGTGCCTGGAGTGGTTTAGCGGGAGTAGATACGCAGTATTTT. Its translation is CAWSGLAGVDTQYF.

With respect to this clone: The junction and the germline gene differ at one end; a read error may be behind it. The V and J genes are TRBV7-7 and TRBJ2-7, with D unresolved. This CDR3 region has 15 residues. From germline, CDR1 is SSHAT and CDR2 FNYEAQ (reference sequence). Here the CDR3 reads CASSLRAGETYEQYF. The CDR3 nucleotides are TGTGCTAGCAGCTTACGGGCAGGCGAAACCTACGAGCAGTACTTC.

This chain uses TRBV7-2 with TRBJ2-7, with a tentative D call TRBD1 (6 bases). Germline V gene data show CDR1 as SGHTA and CDR2 as FQGNSA. CDR3 length: 13 residues. V lost 2 bases, J lost 11 bases, and 16 bases lay in between. CDR3 bases: TGTGCCAGCAGCTTACCGGGACAACTGGGGAAGTACTTC. Its protein product is CASSLPGQLGKYF.

V is TRBV5-1 and J is TRBJ1-1; no reliable D call. CDR3 length equals 13 residues. V was trimmed by 4 bases and J by 4 bases, leaving 11 bases between them. Germline V CDR1 and CDR2: SGHRS, YFSETQ. The CDR3 spells CASSGLLGTEAFF. CDR3 nucleotide sequence: TGCGCCAGCAGCGGACTGTTGGGCACTGAAGCTTTCTTT.

This chain joins TRBV6-5 and TRBJ1-1; the D gene is possibly TRBD1 (6 bases). Germline V gene lookup returns CDR1 MNHEY and CDR2 SVGAGI. There are 15 residues in the CDR3. Trimming pared 3 bases from V and 0 bases from J, leaving 11 bases between. The CDR3 region has the DNA TGTGCCAGCAGTTATCACAGGGCTCTGAACACTGAAGCTTTCTTT. Translation: CASSYHRALNTEAFF.

The rearrangement links TRBV6-4 to TRBJ1-2; no reliable D call. Looked up from germline, CDR1 is MRHNA and CDR2 is SNTAGT. This CDR3 spans 16 amino acids. Deletions cut 0 bases from V and 8 bases from J, with 19 bases between. The CDR3 here is CASSDSSSTYYAGYTF. CDR3 sequence (DNA): TGTGCCAGCAGTGACTCTTCCAGTACCTACTATGCGGGCTACACCTTC.

The CDR3 protein is CASSQMGAYEQYF. The CDR3 coding sequence is TGCGCCAGCAGCCAAATGGGAGCCTACGAGCAGTACTTC. The V and J genes are TRBV4-1 and TRBJ2-7; D perhaps matches TRBD2 (5 bases). Germline V gene data show CDR1 as MGHRA and CDR2 as YSYEKL. V lost 2 bases and J lost 2, with 7 bases in between. The CDR3 has 13 residues.

The chain is built from TRBV6-5 and TRBJ1-2; D is unresolved. The germline V gene encodes CDR1 MNHEY and CDR2 SVGAGI. The length of the CDR3 is 14 residues. V dropped 0 bases and J dropped 1 base, with 6 bases sitting between them. The CDR3 DNA sequence: TGTGCCAGCAGTTACTCCCACCTTAACTATGGCTACACCTTC. As protein: CASSYSHLNYGYTF.

The rearrangement uses TRBV5-6 and TRBJ2-1; 16 bases agree with TRBD2. This CDR3 is 19 amino acids long. Germline-derived CDR1 and CDR2 are SGHDT and YYEEEE. J lost 2 bases, V lost 2 bases, and 7 bases had no gene match. The CDR3 DNA is TGTGCCAGCAGCTTTAGGGGACTAGCGGGAGGGGTGGCCTACAATGAGCAGTTCTTC. It encodes CASSFRGLAGGVAYNEQFF. Based on the CDR3 plus reference TRBV5-6 and TRBJ2-1, the full variable domain is DAGVTQSPTHLIKTRGQQVTLRCSPKSGHDTVSWYQQALGQGPQFIFQYYEEEERQRGNFPDRFSGHQFPNYSSELNVNALLLGDSALYLCASSFRGLAGGVAYNEQFFGPGTRLTVL.

The chain links TRBV19 to TRBJ2-7, with 7 positions matching TRBD1. The V gene's germline CDR1 is LNHDA and CDR2 SQIVND (reference sequence). The CDR3 contains 14 residues. The J segment lost 4 bases and the V segment lost 3 bases, leaving 6 bases of the junction unmatched. CDR3 amino acids: CASSIINRGYEQYF. DNA of the CDR3: TGTGCCAGTAGTATCATTAACAGGGGTTACGAGCAGTACTTC.

The rearrangement links TRBV19 to TRBJ2-7; TRBD1 matches at 7 bases. The CDR3 has 15 residues. Germline CDR1 and CDR2: LNHDA and SQIVND (reference sequence). V shed 10 bases and J 0 bases; nucleotides not matched to a gene: 12. The CDR3 spells CANTPGGQVSYEQYF. The DNA of the CDR3 is TGTGCCAACACCCCTGGCGGACAGGTCTCCTACGAGCAGTACTTC.

This sequence joins TRBV30 and TRBJ1-2; D gene uncertain. V lost 2 bases to trimming and J lost 1 base, with 8 bases between them. The CDR3 spans 13 residues. The germline V gene encodes CDR1 GTSNPN and CDR2 SVGIG (reference sequence). The CDR3, as DNA: TGTGCCTGGAGTTACAGAAATAACTATGGCTACACCTTC. Translating it yields CAWSYRNNYGYTF.

V is TRBV11-3 and J is TRBJ1-1; D is unclear. CDR1 is SGHNT, CDR2 YENEEA, per germline. Trimming stripped 2 bases from V and 1 base from J, with 5 bases between. The CDR3 is made up of 13 amino acids. The CDR3 DNA follows: TGTGCCAGCAGCTTATCCAGGAACACTGAAGCTTTCTTT. Encoded protein: CASSLSRNTEAFF.

V gene TRBV28 combines with J gene TRBJ1-1, with D perhaps TRBD1 (5 bases). The CDR3 is 17 amino acids. Germline CDR1 MDHEN, CDR2 SYDVKM. The V and J ends lost 3 bases and 1 base respectively, with 18 bases between them. CDR3 region: CASSLDSAYRRNTEAFF. The CDR3 DNA is TGTGCCAGCAGTTTGGACTCAGCGTACAGGAGGAACACTGAAGCTTTCTTT.

Only one count was recorded for this clone. Written as DNA, the CDR3 is TGTGCCAGCAGTACATTCCAATACGAGCAGTACTTC. Amino acids: CASSTFQYEQYF. The chain has TRBV28 and TRBJ2-7, with D uncertain. Trimming left V 5 bases short and J 4 bases short, with 9 bases between. Germline values: CDR1 MDHEN, CDR2 SYDVKM. The CDR3 spans 12 residues.

The V gene is TRBV30, the J gene TRBJ1-6, with TRBD1 as a possible D gene (6 bases). The CDR3 sequence is 12 residues long. Per germline, CDR1 GTSNPN and CDR2 SVGIG (reference sequence). V lost 7 bases and J lost 10, with 14 bases in between. This chain's CDR3 is CAYHGGRSPLHF. The CDR3, as DNA: TGTGCCTACCACGGGGGCAGGTCACCCCTCCACTTT.

The chain has TRBV19 and TRBJ2-1; D remains ambiguous. The germline V gene encodes CDR1 LNHDA and CDR2 SQIVND (reference sequence). V was trimmed by 5 bases and J by 11 bases, leaving 22 bases between them. The CDR3 is made up of 15 amino acids. In DNA, the CDR3 is TGTGCCAGTAGTCTCGCGACGGGCAAAGGGCAAAAGCAGTTCTTC. Translating gives CASSLATGKGQKQFF.

CDR3 sequence: CASSNPLQENYYGYTF. The CDR3 nucleotides read TGTGCCAGTAGTAATCCACTACAGGAGAACTACTATGGCTACACCTTC. The chain is built from TRBV19 and TRBJ1-2, with a weak D call TRBD1 (5 bases). Germline V gene sequence: CDR1 LNHDA, CDR2 SQIVND (reference sequence). The CDR3 is 16 residues long. Trimming cost V 4 bases and J 3 bases, with 18 bases left between them.

This clone has a single count. J is TRBJ1-1 and V is TRBV29-1; a weak D match, TRBD1 (6 bases). V was trimmed by 5 bases and J by 9 bases, leaving 16 bases between them. The CDR3 covers 12 residues. From germline, CDR1 is SQVTM and CDR2 ANQGSEA. The chain's CDR3 is CSVWGQTGKAFF. The DNA for the CDR3 is TGCAGCGTTTGGGGGCAGACAGGCAAAGCTTTCTTT.

The gene calls are TRBV25-1 and TRBJ2-5, with TRBD2 matching 7 bases. The CDR3 is 16 residues long. CDR1 and CDR2 (germline): MGHDK, SYGVNS. The ends lost 3 bases at V and 0 bases at J; junction bases unmatched: 7. This CDR3 is CASSEGGVGYQETQYF. As DNA, the CDR3 is TGTGCCAGCAGTGAGGGAGGGGTGGGGTACCAAGAGACCCAGTACTTC.

A word on this clone: Relative to the germline gene, one junction end is altered; a read error may explain this. The gene calls are TRBV7-7 and TRBJ2-5; D is unresolved. Per germline, CDR1 SSHAT and CDR2 FNYEAQ (reference sequence). The length of the CDR3 is 15 residues. This CDR3 is CASSPVGVAGETQYF. CDR3 nucleotide sequence: TGTGCTAGCAGCCCCGTTGGGGTAGCCGGGGAGACCCAGTACTTC.

The chain couples TRBV29-1 to TRBJ1-1; D is unresolved. CDR1 SQVTM and CDR2 ANQGSEA come from the germline V gene. V was shortened by 6 bases and J by 1 base, with 6 bases between the two germline ends. This CDR3 is 11 amino acids long. DNA of the CDR3: TGCAGCGTAGTCACGAACACTGAAGCTTTCTTT. Translating gives CSVVTNTEAFF. The full variable domain, rest sourced from reference TRBV29-1 and TRBJ1-1, is SAVISQKPSRDICQRGTSLTIQCQVDSQVTMMFWYRQQPGQSLTLIATANQGSEATYESGFVIDKFPISRPNLTFSTLTVSNMSPEDSSIYLCSVVTNTEAFFGQGTRLTVV.

This chain connects TRBV5-6 to TRBJ1-4; 11 bases match TRBD1. V lost 3 bases to trimming and J lost 8 bases; unmatched junction nucleotides: 12. The CDR3 is made up of 17 amino acids. Germline V gene sequence: CDR1 SGHDT, CDR2 YYEEEE. The CDR3 is CASSSSYSGTGGEKLFF. As DNA, the CDR3 is TGTGCCAGCAGCTCATCCTACTCCGGGACAGGGGGAGAAAAACTGTTTTTT.

The rearrangement uses TRBV5-1 and TRBJ1-1, with D unresolved. V was pared by 0 bases and J by 1 base, with 7 bases between. Germline CDR1 reads SGHRS; CDR2 reads YFSETQ. This CDR3 is 14 amino acids long. The CDR3 bases are TGCGCCAGCAGCTTGGGGCAGCCGAACACTGAAGCTTTCTTT. Translation: CASSLGQPNTEAFF.